A single sample is the source of the 17 T cell receptor beta chains below, sequenced in a study of blood T cell repertoires in COVID-19. Libraries were prepared by immunoSEQ multiplex PCR; TCRdb keeps only in-frame clonotypes and omits some of them. The sample carries some 99,000 clones, 81% recorded once. The sample taken for sequencing was peripheral blood. These receptors were obtained from an elderly woman with acute or convalescent COVID-19.

The rearrangement joins TRBV24-1 to TRBJ2-5, with D possibly TRBD2 on 6 matching bases. From germline, CDR1 is KGHDR and CDR2 SFDVKD. This CDR3 is 12 amino acids long. V shed 5 bases and J shed 6 bases, with 9 bases lying between them. CDR3 protein: CATSVGGQTQYF. The DNA for the CDR3 is TGTGCCACCAGTGTCGGGGGTCAGACCCAGTACTTC.

This clone was seen more than once but under ten times. V usage is TRBV28 and J usage is TRBJ2-2; no clear D. The CDR3 is made up of 13 amino acids. Trimming pared 2 bases from V and 8 bases from J, leaving 9 bases between. The germline V gene encodes CDR1 MDHEN and CDR2 SYDVKM. CDR3 sequence reads: CASSLTAPGELFF. The CDR3 nucleotides read TGTGCCAGCAGTTTAACAGCACCGGGGGAGCTGTTTTTT.

The rearrangement uses TRBV14 and TRBJ2-2, with D perhaps matching TRBD1 (5 bases). This CDR3 has 16 residues. V gave up 1 base and J gave up 2 bases, with 11 bases separating them. Germline CDR1 and CDR2: SGHDN and FVKESK. In nucleotides, the CDR3 is TGTGCCAGCAGCCAAGGACAGCTCCTTAACACCGGGGAGCTGTTTTTT. As protein: CASSQGQLLNTGELFF.

J is TRBJ2-5 and V is TRBV30; 7 nucleotides align to TRBD2. Looked up from germline, CDR1 is GTSNPN and CDR2 is SVGIG (reference sequence). V lost 5 bases to trimming and J lost 10 bases; unmatched junction nucleotides: 7. This CDR3 is built from 11 residues. Here the CDR3 reads CAWGLAGDQYF. The CDR3 DNA is TGTGCCTGGGGTCTGGCGGGGGACCAGTACTTC.

The chain recombines TRBV12-5 with TRBJ2-1, with TRBD2 identical over 8 bases. Germline V lookup: CDR1 LGHNT, CDR2 FRNRAP. Unmatched junction bases numbered 12, after V lost 7 bases and J lost 7 bases. The CDR3 runs to 15 residues. The CDR3 sequence: CASAPGRGGLNEQFF. The CDR3 DNA is TGTGCTAGTGCCCCCGGGAGGGGGGGCCTTAATGAGCAGTTCTTC.

This clone has just one count. The gene calls are TRBV28 and TRBJ1-1; D gene uncertain. Per germline, CDR1 MDHEN and CDR2 SYDVKM. The CDR3 sequence is 14 residues long. V lost 5 bases, J lost 0 bases, and 10 bases lay in between. The CDR3 DNA follows: TGTGCCAGCAGTGGGGAGTATCTGAACACTGAAGCTTTCTTT. Protein product: CASSGEYLNTEAFF. Together with reference TRBV28 and TRBJ1-1, the CDR3 gives the full variable domain: DVKVTQSSRYLVKRTGEKVFLECVQDMDHENMFWYRQDPGLGLRLIYFSYDVKMKEKGDIPEGYSVSREKKERFSLILESASTNQTSMYLCASSGEYLNTEAFFGQGTRLTVV.

This clone came up a few times. The rearrangement links TRBV5-5 to TRBJ2-3, with D maybe TRBD2 (5 bases). V was shortened by 4 bases and J by 2 bases, with 17 bases between the two germline ends. The CDR3 is 16 residues long. Germline V gene data show CDR1 as SGHKS and CDR2 as YYEKEE (reference sequence). CDR3 DNA: TGTGCCAGCAGCCCAGGAGCGGCCTCTTCCACAGATACGCAGTATTTT. Protein sequence: CASSPGAASSTDTQYF.

The count of this clone is one. The chain combines TRBV30 with TRBJ1-2, with a weak D call TRBD1 (5 bases). Per the germline V gene, CDR1 is GTSNPN and CDR2 is SVGIG (reference sequence). V lost 1 base and J lost 2, with 8 bases in between. CDR3 size: 13 residues. The CDR3 sequence is CAWSEAGNYGYTF. The CDR3 DNA reads TGTGCCTGGAGTGAGGCAGGGAACTATGGCTACACCTTC.

This sequence joins TRBV6-5 and TRBJ1-1; TRBD1 agrees at 8 bases. Germline assignment: CDR1 MNHEY and CDR2 SVGAGI. The CDR3 consists of 14 residues. V shed 4 bases and J 5 bases; nucleotides not matched to a gene: 6. CDR3 sequence: CASSLQGVRTEAFF. The CDR3 DNA reads TGTGCCAGCAGTTTACAGGGGGTACGGACTGAAGCTTTCTTT.

This chain uses TRBV7-9 with TRBJ1-1; D perhaps matches TRBD1 (5 bases). Germline V gives CDR1 SEHNR, CDR2 FQNEAQ (reference sequence). Trimming removed 4 bases at V and 7 bases at J, with 19 bases between. The CDR3 sequence is 15 residues long. The CDR3 coding sequence is TGTGCCAGCAGCTCGATTCAGGGAAAAGGTGATGAAGCTTTCTTT. This translates into CASSSIQGKGDEAFF.

In its sample, this clone was seen a few times. V gene TRBV18 combines with J gene TRBJ1-6, with 7 bases that match TRBD1. This CDR3 comprises 15 residues. J lost 8 bases, V lost 1 base, and 5 bases had no gene match. CDR1 is KGHSH, CDR2 LQKENI, per germline. CDR3 coding DNA: TGTGCCAGCTCACCACAGGGGGCGGCGGATTCACCCCTCCACTTT. It encodes CASSPQGAADSPLHF.

CDR3 sequence (DNA): TGTGCCAGCACCTCACCCCAGGGGGGCAATCAGCCCCAGCATTTT. This gives the protein CASTSPQGGNQPQHF. The chain is built from TRBV28 and TRBJ1-5, with 7 bases identical to TRBD1. The CDR3 is made up of 15 amino acids. V was pared by 7 bases and J by 2 bases, with 8 bases of the junction left unmatched. Per the germline V gene, CDR1 is MDHEN and CDR2 is SYDVKM. Filled out from reference TRBV28 and TRBJ1-5, the complete variable domain reads DVKVTQSSRYLVKRTGEKVFLECVQDMDHENMFWYRQDPGLGLRLIYFSYDVKMKEKGDIPEGYSVSREKKERFSLILESASTNQTSMYLCASTSPQGGNQPQHFGDGTRLSIL.

In DNA form, the CDR3 reads TGTGCCAGTAGTAAACAGGGCGGCGGCTACACCTTC. This sequence encodes CASSKQGGGYTF. The chain combines TRBV19 with TRBJ1-2; a weak D match, TRBD1 (6 bases). CDR1 and CDR2 (germline): LNHDA, SQIVND (reference sequence). Trimming removed 4 bases from V and 8 bases from J, with 11 bases in between. The CDR3 runs 12 residues.

The chain recombines TRBV4-2 with TRBJ1-5, with D unresolved. Germline CDR1 is LGHNA and CDR2 is YNFKEQ. V lost 4 bases and J lost 0, with 7 bases in between. The CDR3 is 14 residues long. The CDR3 DNA is TGTGCCAGCAGCCGGGAGGATAGCAATCAGCCCCAGCATTTT. Residues: CASSREDSNQPQHF.

This chain joins TRBV9 and TRBJ1-3; D unclear. V dropped 0 bases and J dropped 0 bases, with 10 bases sitting between them. The CDR3 has 16 amino acids. Looked up from germline, CDR1 is SGDLS and CDR2 is YYNGEE. The CDR3 nucleotides read TGTGCCAGCAGCGTAGATTCCCGGGACTCTGGAAACACCATATATTTT. It is translated as CASSVDSRDSGNTIYF.

The chain links TRBV6-2 or TRBV6-3 to TRBJ1-5; no clear D gene. Germline V gene data show CDR1 as MNHEY and CDR2 as SVGEGT. Trimming pared 2 bases from V and 11 bases from J, leaving 25 bases between. This CDR3 spans 17 amino acids. The CDR3 region is CASSYAGAGRATRAQHF. CDR3 bases: TGTGCCAGCAGTTACGCAGGAGCGGGTAGGGCCACTAGAGCCCAGCATTTT.

This clone was seen only once. The CDR3 is CASSVPGTRRLYNYGYTF. The CDR3 nucleotides read TGTGCCAGCAGTGTACCCGGGACACGACGTCTCTATAACTATGGCTACACCTTC. V gene TRBV2 combines with J gene TRBJ1-2, with TRBD1 as a possible D gene (6 bases). There are 18 residues in the CDR3. V lost 4 bases, J lost 1 base, and 22 bases lay in between. CDR1 SNHLY and CDR2 FYNNEI come from the germline V gene.